Shown below are 15 T cell receptor beta chains from a single sample sequenced in a study of molecular identifiers for immune sequencing clone quantification (dated by TCRdb to 2016 to 2019). The method was PCR. Sequencing relied on a NextSeq 500. The public sequencing data were trimmed at Q25 with fastp and processed into clonotypes with MiXCR by TCRdb, which kept only in-frame beta chains. Each record represents a unique CDR3 protein, reported with the most common genes and DNA among its rows. This sample comprises approximately 680,000 distinct CDR3 sequences, about 25% of them detected only once. 0.7% to 0.95% of the sample goes to the ten largest clones. The sequenced sample was naive CD8+ T cells from blood, with Jurkat cell RNA spiked in. The cell subset or site label corresponds to: FACS-sorted CD8+CD4-CCR7+CD45RA+ naive T cells. The receptors come from a human donor in good health. Some libraries in this study had Jurkat cell RNA spiked in.

The table lists this clonotype with a few counts. A much larger clone sits a single nucleotide away, making a read error possible. The V and J genes are TRBV29-1 and TRBJ2-3, with D possibly TRBD1 on 6 matching bases. There are 12 residues in the CDR3. Trimming pared 5 bases from V and 4 bases from J, leaving 10 bases between. Germline values: CDR1 SQVTM, CDR2 ANQGSEA. The CDR3 region has the DNA TGCAGCGTTTTACGGACAGCAGATACGCAGTATTTT. This codes for CSVLRTADTQYF.

The rearrangement joins TRBV5-6 to TRBJ1-1; D not certain. Trimming removed 3 bases from V and 5 bases from J, with 8 bases in between. The germline CDR1 and CDR2 sequences are SGHDT and YYEEEE. The CDR3 length is 12 residues. DNA for the CDR3: TGTGCCAGCAGCTACCGTAGTACTGAAGCTTTCTTT. This sequence encodes CASSYRSTEAFF. The full variable domain, in which reference TRBV5-6 and TRBJ1-1 provide the parts outside the CDR3, is DAGVTQSPTHLIKTRGQQVTLRCSPKSGHDTVSWYQQALGQGPQFIFQYYEEEERQRGNFPDRFSGHQFPNYSSELNVNALLLGDSALYLCASSYRSTEAFFGQGTRLTVV.

The chain links TRBV5-1 to TRBJ2-7; 11 bases line up with TRBD1. CDR1 and CDR2 (germline): SGHRS, YFSETQ. This CDR3 comprises 14 residues. Trimming took 2 bases from V and 6 from J; bases not matched to a gene: 4. As DNA, the CDR3 is TGCGCCAGCAGCTTCACCGGGACAGGGGGCGAGCAGTACTTC. Its protein is CASSFTGTGGEQYF.

The V and J genes are TRBV4-1 and TRBJ1-1; the D is unclear. The CDR3 runs 15 residues. Trimming took 5 bases from V and 3 from J, leaving 16 bases between them. Germline V gene sequence: CDR1 MGHRA, CDR2 YSYEKL. The CDR3: CASSIEHGRDTEAFF. The CDR3 region has the DNA TGCGCCAGCAGCATAGAACACGGGCGGGACACTGAAGCTTTCTTT.

This clonotype has just a few counts. The rearrangement links TRBV5-6 to TRBJ1-1, with no clear D. Between the trimmed V and J ends, which lost 2 bases and 0 bases, there was a span of 8 bases. The CDR3 is 14 amino acids. Germline V gives CDR1 SGHDT, CDR2 YYEEEE. The CDR3 DNA reads TGTGCCAGCAGCTTCGGTATTATGAACACTGAAGCTTTCTTT. It translates to CASSFGIMNTEAFF.

This clonotype was counted at least ten times. The rearrangement joins TRBV30 to TRBJ2-7; no reliable D call. CDR1 is GTSNPN and CDR2 is SVGIG in the germline V gene (reference sequence). This CDR3 is built from 12 residues. Trimming stripped 0 bases from V and 3 bases from J, with 6 bases between. Here the CDR3 DNA reads TGTGCCTGGAGTGTAGACGTCTACGAGCAGTACTTC. This gives the protein CAWSVDVYEQYF.

The V gene is TRBV30, the J gene TRBJ2-7, with D hard to call. V was shortened by 2 bases and J by 6 bases, with 17 bases between the two germline ends. From germline, CDR1 is GTSNPN and CDR2 SVGIG (reference sequence). This CDR3 comprises 14 residues. The chain's CDR3 is CAWSLTTLSAEQYF. The CDR3 region has the DNA TGTGCCTGGAGTCTTACCACCCTATCGGCCGAGCAGTACTTC.

In this sample, this clonotype turned up a few times. V gene TRBV24-1 combines with J gene TRBJ2-2, with 7 bases fitting TRBD2. Germline loops: CDR1 KGHDR, CDR2 SFDVKD. With 3 bases clipped from V and 2 bases from J, the junction kept 8 bases outside the gene matches. The CDR3 runs 17 residues. The CDR3 loop is CATSDMTSPPNTGELFF. The CDR3, as DNA: TGTGCCACCAGTGATATGACTAGCCCACCCAACACCGGGGAGCTGTTTTTT.

V usage is TRBV5-6 and J usage is TRBJ2-5, with a tentative D call TRBD1 (6 bases). Germline V CDR1 and CDR2: SGHDT, YYEEEE. CDR3 length: 11 amino acids. Trimming pared 2 bases from V and 8 bases from J, leaving 7 bases between. The CDR3 loop reads CASSLQGTQYF. CDR3 in DNA: TGTGCCAGCAGCTTACAGGGCACCCAGTACTTC. Drawing the rest from reference TRBV5-6 and TRBJ2-5, the complete variable domain is DAGVTQSPTHLIKTRGQQVTLRCSPKSGHDTVSWYQQALGQGPQFIFQYYEEEERQRGNFPDRFSGHQFPNYSSELNVNALLLGDSALYLCASSLQGTQYFGPGTRLLVL.

This clonotype was counted at least ten times. J is TRBJ2-5 and V is TRBV19, with no clear D. The V gene lost 3 bases and the J gene lost 5 bases, with 16 bases spanning the gap. CDR1 is LNHDA and CDR2 is SQIVND in the germline V gene (reference sequence). This CDR3 is 15 amino acids long. The CDR3 DNA follows: TGTGCCAGTAGTATCGAACAGAGAGATTTGGAGACCCAGTACTTC. Residues: CASSIEQRDLETQYF.

A note on this clonotype: One end of the junction does not line up with germline, which may come from a read error. This rearrangement joins TRBV7-9 to TRBJ2-2, with D uncertain. The CDR3 has 12 residues. Germline assignment: CDR1 SEHNR and CDR2 FQNEAQ (reference sequence). The CDR3 sequence is CVSSSGTGELFF. Here the CDR3 DNA reads TGTGTCAGCAGCTCGGGCACCGGGGAGCTGTTTTTT.

This clonotype was detected only a few times. The chain has TRBV30 and TRBJ2-3, with a possible D match to TRBD2 (5 bases). Germline values: CDR1 GTSNPN, CDR2 SVGIG (reference sequence). The CDR3 has 15 residues. Between the trimmed V and J ends, which lost 3 bases and 0 bases, there was a span of 13 bases. The CDR3, as DNA: TGTGCCTGGAGCGGAGCGGCAACTAGCACAGATACGCAGTATTTT. This sequence encodes CAWSGAATSTDTQYF.

This clonotype turned up a few times. J is TRBJ1-1 and V is TRBV15, with a possible D match to TRBD1 (6 bases). The germline V gene has CDR1 LNHNV and CDR2 YYDKDF (reference sequence). The length of the CDR3 is 20 residues. Trimming shortened V by 3 bases and J by 1 base, and 27 bases separated the two germline ends. The CDR3 DNA reads as TGTGCCACCAGCAGCCCATACGGGGGGCCACTTACCGGACCGAACACTGAAGCTTTCTTT. Amino acids: CATSSPYGGPLTGPNTEAFF.

Many counts were recorded for this clonotype. This sequence joins TRBV27 and TRBJ2-7, with D tentatively TRBD1 or TRBD2 (5 bases each). V was pared by 2 bases and J by 2 bases, with 13 bases between. CDR1 MNHEY and CDR2 SMNVEV come from the germline V gene (reference sequence). The CDR3 consists of 15 residues. In nucleotides, the CDR3 is TGTGCCAGCAGTTTAGGGGGAAGGTCGGCCTACGAGCAGTACTTC. This translates into CASSLGGRSAYEQYF.

The chain uses TRBV19 and TRBJ1-5; tentative D call: TRBD1 (6 bases). The length of the CDR3 is 16 residues. V shed 1 base and J shed 0 bases, with 10 bases lying between them. Germline lookup yields CDR1 LNHDA and CDR2 SQIVND (reference sequence). The CDR3 sequence is CASSIGDIYSNQPQHF. For the CDR3, the DNA is TGTGCCAGTAGTATAGGGGACATATATAGCAATCAGCCCCAGCATTTT.